Following are 10 T cell receptor beta chains from one sample sequenced in a study of T cell changes during pregnancy in multiple sclerosis. This table comes from immunoSEQ multiplex PCR, and its TCRdb copy is limited to in-frame clones, with some not included. Among about 43,000 clones, about nine tenths were seen once, and the ten largest hold 4% to 6%. The sample in question was peripheral blood, obtained in the second trimester of pregnancy. The receptors were sampled from a female donor in good health, enrolled as a control in a pregnancy study.

This sequence joins TRBV19 and TRBJ2-3; tentatively, D is TRBD2 (7 bases). V shed 5 bases and J shed 6 bases, with 21 bases lying between them. CDR3 length equals 16 residues. CDR1 LNHDA and CDR2 SQIVND come from the germline V gene (reference sequence). The CDR3, as DNA: TGTGCCAGTAGTTCCCCCGGCGGGGGCGGTCGGGATACGCAGTATTTT. Its translation is CASSSPGGGGRDTQYF.

The DNA for the CDR3 is TGCAGTGCTAGAATTCAGGCGCCCTTCTACTTC. Translating gives CSARIQAPFYF. The gene calls are TRBV20-1 and TRBJ2-7; no clear D. The CDR3 has 11 residues. Germline CDR1 reads DFQATT; CDR2 reads SNEGSKA (reference sequence). V dropped 2 bases and J dropped 13 bases, with 15 bases sitting between them.

This chain uses TRBV2 with TRBJ2-7, with 9 bases aligning to TRBD2. CDR1 is SNHLY, CDR2 FYNNEI, per germline. V lost 9 bases, J lost 4 bases, and 7 bases stayed unmatched. The CDR3 extends over 13 amino acids. The CDR3: CASFSGSLYEQYF. The CDR3 region has the DNA TGTGCCAGTTTTAGCGGGAGTCTGTACGAGCAGTACTTC.

V usage is TRBV4-3 and J usage is TRBJ1-1, with no clear D. The CDR3 length is 15 residues. V was clipped by 0 bases and J by 1 base, with 9 bases between them. Germline lookup yields CDR1 LGHNA and CDR2 YSLEER. The chain's CDR3 is CASSQEVHRNTEAFF. DNA of the CDR3: TGCGCCAGCAGCCAAGAGGTACACCGGAACACTGAAGCTTTCTTT.

The chain recombines TRBV7-2 with TRBJ1-1; tentatively, D is TRBD1 (5 bases). The CDR3 spans 15 residues. Deletions cut 4 bases from V and 3 bases from J, with 15 bases between. Germline-derived CDR1 and CDR2 are SGHTA and FQGNSA. The CDR3 DNA reads TGTGCCAGCAGCTCCCCTAGGTCGGGGGACACTGAAGCTTTCTTT. This translates into CASSSPRSGDTEAFF.

The rearrangement uses TRBV5-6 and TRBJ1-1; no definite D call. The germline CDR1 and CDR2 sequences are SGHDT and YYEEEE. V gave up 4 bases and J gave up 6 bases, with 10 bases separating them. This CDR3 region has 12 residues. The CDR3 region has the DNA TGTGCCAGCAGCCTTGTTGTGTCTGAAGCTTTCTTT. This gives the protein CASSLVVSEAFF. The full variable domain, completed using reference TRBV5-6 and TRBJ1-1, is DAGVTQSPTHLIKTRGQQVTLRCSPKSGHDTVSWYQQALGQGPQFIFQYYEEEERQRGNFPDRFSGHQFPNYSSELNVNALLLGDSALYLCASSLVVSEAFFGQGTRLTVV.

Comment on this clone: One end of the junction varies from germline; a read error may be responsible. The chain links TRBV5-4 to TRBJ1-2, with D unresolved. The CDR3 loop spans 13 amino acids. Germline V CDR1 and CDR2: SGHNT, YYREEE (reference sequence). The CDR3 protein is CASSLAGIRPPAF. CDR3 nucleotides: TGTGCCAGCAGCTTGGCCGGGATACGTCCCCCCGCCTTC.

The J gene is TRBJ2-2, the V gene TRBV18; D ambiguous. This CDR3 has 17 amino acids. Germline-derived CDR1 and CDR2 are KGHSH and LQKENI. Trimming stripped 2 bases from V and 3 bases from J, with 16 bases between. CDR3 DNA sequence: TGTGCCAGCTCACCAATTTCTGGCCACACCTACACCGGGGAGCTGTTTTTT. Amino acid sequence: CASSPISGHTYTGELFF.

This chain links TRBV4-3 with TRBJ2-1; 8 nucleotides agree with TRBD2. The germline V gene encodes CDR1 LGHNA and CDR2 YSLEER. J lost 0 bases, V lost 3 bases, and 4 bases had no gene match. The CDR3 length is 16 residues. This CDR3 is CASSHASGSSYNEQFF. The CDR3 DNA sequence: TGCGCCAGCAGCCATGCCAGCGGGAGCTCCTACAATGAGCAGTTCTTC.

The chain's CDR3 is CASSLQGGDGYTF. The CDR3 DNA is TGCGCCAGCAGCTTGCAGGGGGGAGATGGCTACACCTTC. V and J are TRBV5-1 and TRBJ1-2; 7 bases are shared with TRBD1. Trimming removed 1 base from V and 6 bases from J; junction bases left unmatched: 3. Per germline, CDR1 SGHRS and CDR2 YFSETQ. This CDR3 is built from 13 residues.